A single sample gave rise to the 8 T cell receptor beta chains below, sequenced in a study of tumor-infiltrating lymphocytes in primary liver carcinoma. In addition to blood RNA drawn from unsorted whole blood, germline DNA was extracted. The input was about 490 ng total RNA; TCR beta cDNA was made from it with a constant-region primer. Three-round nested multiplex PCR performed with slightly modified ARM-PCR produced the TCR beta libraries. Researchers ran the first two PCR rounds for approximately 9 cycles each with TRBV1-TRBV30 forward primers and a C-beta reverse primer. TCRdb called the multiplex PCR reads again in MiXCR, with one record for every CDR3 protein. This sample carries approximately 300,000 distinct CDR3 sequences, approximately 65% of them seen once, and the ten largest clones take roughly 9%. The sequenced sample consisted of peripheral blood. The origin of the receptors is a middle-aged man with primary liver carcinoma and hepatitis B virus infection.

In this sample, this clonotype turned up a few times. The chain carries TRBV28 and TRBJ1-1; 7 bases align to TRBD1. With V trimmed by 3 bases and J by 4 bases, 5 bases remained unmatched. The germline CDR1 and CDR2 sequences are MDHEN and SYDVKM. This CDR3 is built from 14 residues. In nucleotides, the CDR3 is TGTGCCAGCAGTTTCCCCGACAGGGCCACTGAAGCTTTCTTT. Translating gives CASSFPDRATEAFF.

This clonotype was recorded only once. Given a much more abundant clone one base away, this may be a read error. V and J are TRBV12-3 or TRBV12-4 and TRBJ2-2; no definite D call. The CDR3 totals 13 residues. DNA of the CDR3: TGTTCCAGCAGAACGGTCGGGACCGGGGAGCTGTTTTTT. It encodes CSSRTVGTGELFF.

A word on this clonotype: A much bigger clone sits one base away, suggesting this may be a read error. Written as DNA, the CDR3 is TGTGCCAACAGTTATCGGGCCGGGGAGCTGTTTTTT. The encoded protein is CANSYRAGELFF. J is TRBJ2-2 and V is TRBV6-5; D uncertain. The germline V gene has CDR1 MNHEY and CDR2 SVGAGI. This CDR3 has 12 amino acids.

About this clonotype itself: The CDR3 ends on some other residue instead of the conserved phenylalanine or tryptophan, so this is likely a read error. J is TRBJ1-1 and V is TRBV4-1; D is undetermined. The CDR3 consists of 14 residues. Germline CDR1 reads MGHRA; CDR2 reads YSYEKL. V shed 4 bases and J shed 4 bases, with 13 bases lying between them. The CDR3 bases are TGCGCCAGCAGCCCCAATGAGGTCCTCACTGAAGCTTTCATT. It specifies CASSPNEVLTEAFI.

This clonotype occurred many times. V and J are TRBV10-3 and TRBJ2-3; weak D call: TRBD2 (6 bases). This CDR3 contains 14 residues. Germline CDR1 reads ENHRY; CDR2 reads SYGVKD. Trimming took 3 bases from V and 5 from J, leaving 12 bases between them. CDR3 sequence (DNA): TGTGCCATCAGTGATGGGGGGTCGGGAGATACGCAGTATTTT. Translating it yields CAISDGGSGDTQYF.

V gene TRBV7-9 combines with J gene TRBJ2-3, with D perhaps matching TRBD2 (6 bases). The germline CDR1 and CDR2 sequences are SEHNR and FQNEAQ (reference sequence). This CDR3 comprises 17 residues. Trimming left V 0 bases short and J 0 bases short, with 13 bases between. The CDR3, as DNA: TGTGCCAGCAGCTTAGCCCCGGCGGGAACTAGCACAGATACGCAGTATTTT. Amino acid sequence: CASSLAPAGTSTDTQYF.

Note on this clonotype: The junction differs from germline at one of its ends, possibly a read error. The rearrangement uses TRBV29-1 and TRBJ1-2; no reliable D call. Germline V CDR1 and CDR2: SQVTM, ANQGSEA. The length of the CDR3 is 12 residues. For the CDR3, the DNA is TGCAGCGCTGAGGCAGCTAACTATGGCCACACCTTC. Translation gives CSAEAANYGHTF.

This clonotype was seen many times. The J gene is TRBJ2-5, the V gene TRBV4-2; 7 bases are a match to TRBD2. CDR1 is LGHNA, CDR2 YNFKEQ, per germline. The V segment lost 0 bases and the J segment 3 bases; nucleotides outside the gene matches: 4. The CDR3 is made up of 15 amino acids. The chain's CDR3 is CASSQDRLAEETQYF. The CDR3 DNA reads TGTGCCAGCAGCCAAGACAGGCTAGCGGAAGAGACCCAGTACTTC.